This T cell receptor (beta chain) appears in the sequencing data of a study of response to subunit inactivated influenza vaccine. This clonotype was detected a few times. TCRdb re-derived calls from the RT-PCR reads in MiXCR, one entry per CDR3 protein. Of around 850,000 distinct CDR3 sequences in the sample, less than 20% were seen once. The V and J ends lost 1 base and 2 bases respectively, with 12 bases between them. The CDR3 covers 15 residues. Per the germline V gene, CDR1 is SGHTA and CDR2 is FQGNSA. The input for sequencing was PBMCs from blood, taken about 5 days after vaccination. The clonotype comes from a man aged 45-60 years who received an inactivated influenza vaccine. The chain joins TRBV7-2 to TRBJ2-7; D gene uncertain. The CDR3 protein is CASSLGSSTPYEQYF. CDR3 bases: TGTGCCAGCAGCTTAGGCTCATCAACACCCTACGAGCAGTACTTC.